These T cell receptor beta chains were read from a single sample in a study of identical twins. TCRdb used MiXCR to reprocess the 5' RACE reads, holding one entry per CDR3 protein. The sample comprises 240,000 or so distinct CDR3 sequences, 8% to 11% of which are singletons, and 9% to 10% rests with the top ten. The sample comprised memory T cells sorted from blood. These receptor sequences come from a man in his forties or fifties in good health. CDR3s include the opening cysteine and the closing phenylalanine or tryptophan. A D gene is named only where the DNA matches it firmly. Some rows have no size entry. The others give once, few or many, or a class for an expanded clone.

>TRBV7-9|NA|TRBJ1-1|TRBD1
CASTQGGVAAEAFF
TGTGCCAGCACTCAGGGGGGGGTGGCCGCTGAAGCTTTCTTT
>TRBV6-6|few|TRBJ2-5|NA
CASSYSMETQYF
TGTGCCAGCAGTTACTCAATGGAGACCCAGTACTTC
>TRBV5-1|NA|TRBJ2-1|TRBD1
CASSLEGGVSYNEQFF
TGCGCCAGCAGCTTGGAAGGGGGCGTCTCCTACAATGAGCAGTTCTTC
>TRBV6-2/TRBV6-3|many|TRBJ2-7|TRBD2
CASSPHPGLAGSNEQYF
TGTGCCAGCAGTCCCCACCCAGGACTAGCGGGTAGCAACGAGCAGTACTTC
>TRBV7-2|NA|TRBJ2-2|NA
CASSTTGTNGGELFF
TGTGCCAGCAGCACTACAGGGACGAACGGCGGGGAGCTGTTTTTT
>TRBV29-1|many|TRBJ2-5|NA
CSAGEEGTQYF
TGCAGCGCTGGAGAGGAGGGGACCCAGTACTTC
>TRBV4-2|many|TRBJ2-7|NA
CASSKQGSEQYF
TGTGCCAGCAGCAAACAGGGAAGCGAGCAGTACTTC
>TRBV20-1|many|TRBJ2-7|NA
CSAREDFLYEQYF
TGCAGTGCTAGAGAGGACTTCCTCTACGAGCAGTACTTC
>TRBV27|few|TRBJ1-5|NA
CASSLMAGRNQPQHF
TGTGCCAGCAGTTTAATGGCAGGGCGAAATCAGCCCCAGCATTTT
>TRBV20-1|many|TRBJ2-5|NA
CSARTSGGAETQYF
TGCAGTGCCCGTACTAGTGGTGGGGCAGAGACCCAGTACTTC
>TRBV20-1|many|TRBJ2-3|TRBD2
CSARGLAEPRDTQYF
TGCAGTGCAAGGGGACTAGCGGAGCCCCGGGATACGCAGTATTTT
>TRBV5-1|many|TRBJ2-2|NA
CASSLSVTGGDTGELFF
TGCGCCAGCAGCTTGTCGGTGACGGGCGGAGACACCGGGGAGCTGTTTTTT
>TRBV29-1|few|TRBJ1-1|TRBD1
CSVGQGSTEAFF
TGCAGCGTTGGACAGGGGAGCACTGAAGCTTTCTTT
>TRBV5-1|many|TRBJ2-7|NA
CASRDSQYEQYF
TGCGCCAGCAGGGACTCCCAATACGAGCAGTACTTC
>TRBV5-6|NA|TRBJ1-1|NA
CASSLTTVTEAFF
TGTGCCAGCAGCTTAACAACCGTCACTGAAGCTTTCTTT
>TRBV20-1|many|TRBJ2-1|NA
CSASSGPLANEQFF
TGCAGTGCTAGCAGCGGACCCCTAGCGAACGAGCAGTTCTTC
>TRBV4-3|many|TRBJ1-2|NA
CASSQTNQGIYGYTF
TGCGCCAGCAGCCAAACAAACCAGGGGATCTATGGCTACACCTTC
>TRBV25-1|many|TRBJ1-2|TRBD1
CASSDRGQANYGYTF
TGTGCCAGCAGTGACAGGGGGCAAGCTAACTATGGCTACACCTTC
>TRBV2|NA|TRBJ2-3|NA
CASSERRLSDTDTQYF
TGTGCCAGCAGTGAAAGGAGACTCTCGGACACAGATACGCAGTATTTC
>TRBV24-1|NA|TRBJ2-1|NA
CATRNEQFF
TGTGCCACCAGGAATGAGCAGTTCTTC
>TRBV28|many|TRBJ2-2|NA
CASSLRGQNTGELFF
TGTGCCAGCAGTTTACGGGGGCAGAACACCGGGGAGCTGTTTTTT
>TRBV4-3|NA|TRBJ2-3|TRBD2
CASSQEGLAGPDTQYF
TGCGCCAGCAGCCAAGAGGGACTAGCGGGCCCAGATACGCAGTATTTT
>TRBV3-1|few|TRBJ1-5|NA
CASSQGGYSNQPQHF
TGTGCCAGCAGCCAGGGGGGTTATAGCAATCAGCCCCAGCATTTT
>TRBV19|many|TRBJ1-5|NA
CASSAWNQPQHF
TGTGCCAGTAGTGCCTGGAATCAGCCCCAGCATTTT
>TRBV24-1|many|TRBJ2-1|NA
CATSGPRESNEQFF
TGTGCCACCAGTGGTCCCCGGGAGAGCAATGAGCAGTTCTTC
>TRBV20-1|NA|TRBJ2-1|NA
CSAFGDYNEQFF
TGCAGTGCTTTCGGAGACTACAATGAGCAGTTCTTC
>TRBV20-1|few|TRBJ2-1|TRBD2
CSARGRTSGRNEQFF
TGCAGTGCTAGGGGCAGGACTAGCGGGAGGAATGAGCAGTTCTTC
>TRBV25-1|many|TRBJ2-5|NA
CASSEYFSGGRQETQYF
TGTGCCAGCAGTGAATATTTTTCGGGGGGCCGACAAGAGACCCAGTACTTC
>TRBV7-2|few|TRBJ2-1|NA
CASRLDVSSYNEQFF
TGTGCCAGCAGATTGGACGTGAGCTCCTACAATGAGCAGTTCTTC
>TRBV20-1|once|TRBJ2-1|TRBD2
CSARPTSSYNEQFF
TGCAGTGCTAGACCGACTAGCAGCTACAATGAGCAGTTCTTC
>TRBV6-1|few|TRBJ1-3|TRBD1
CASREAGGGNTIYF
TGTGCCAGCAGGGAAGCAGGGGGCGGAAACACCATATATTTT
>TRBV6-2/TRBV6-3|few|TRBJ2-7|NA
CASILGDFSYEQYF
TGTGCCAGCATCCTAGGGGACTTTTCCTACGAGCAGTACTTC